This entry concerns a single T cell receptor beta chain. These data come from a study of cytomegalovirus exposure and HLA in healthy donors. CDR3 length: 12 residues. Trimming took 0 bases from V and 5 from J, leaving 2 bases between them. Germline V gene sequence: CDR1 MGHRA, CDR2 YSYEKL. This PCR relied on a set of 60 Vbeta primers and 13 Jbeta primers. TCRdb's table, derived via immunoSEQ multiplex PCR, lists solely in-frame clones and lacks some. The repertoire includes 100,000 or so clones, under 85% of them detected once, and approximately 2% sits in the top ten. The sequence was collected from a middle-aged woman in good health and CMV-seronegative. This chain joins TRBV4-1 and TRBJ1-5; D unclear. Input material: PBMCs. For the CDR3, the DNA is TGCGCCAGCAGCCAAGACGATCAGCCCCAGCATTTT. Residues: CASSQDDQPQHF.